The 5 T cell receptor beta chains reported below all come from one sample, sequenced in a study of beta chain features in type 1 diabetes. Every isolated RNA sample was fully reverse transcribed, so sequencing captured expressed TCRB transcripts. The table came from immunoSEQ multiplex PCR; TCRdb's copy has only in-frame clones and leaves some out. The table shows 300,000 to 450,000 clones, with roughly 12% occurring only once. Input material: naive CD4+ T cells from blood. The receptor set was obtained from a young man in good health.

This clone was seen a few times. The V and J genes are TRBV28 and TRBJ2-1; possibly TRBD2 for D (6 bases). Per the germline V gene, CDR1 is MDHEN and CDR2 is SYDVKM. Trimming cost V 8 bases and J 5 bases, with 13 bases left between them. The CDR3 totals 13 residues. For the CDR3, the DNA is TGTGCCAGCCTGGGACTCCTTAACAATGAGCAGTTCTTC. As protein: CASLGLLNNEQFF.

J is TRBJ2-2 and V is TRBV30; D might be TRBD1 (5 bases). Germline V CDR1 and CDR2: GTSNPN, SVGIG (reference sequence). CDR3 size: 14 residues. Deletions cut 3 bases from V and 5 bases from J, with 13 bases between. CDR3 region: CAWSVTRVTGELFF. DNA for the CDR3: TGTGCCTGGAGCGTCACCAGGGTAACCGGGGAGCTGTTTTTT.

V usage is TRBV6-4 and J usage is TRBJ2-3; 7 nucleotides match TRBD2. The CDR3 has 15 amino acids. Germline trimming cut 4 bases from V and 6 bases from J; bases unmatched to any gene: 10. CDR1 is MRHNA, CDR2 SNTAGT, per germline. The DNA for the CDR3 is TGTGCCAGCAGTGTTTCAGGGAGGGCCGAGGATACGCAGTATTTT. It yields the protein CASSVSGRAEDTQYF.

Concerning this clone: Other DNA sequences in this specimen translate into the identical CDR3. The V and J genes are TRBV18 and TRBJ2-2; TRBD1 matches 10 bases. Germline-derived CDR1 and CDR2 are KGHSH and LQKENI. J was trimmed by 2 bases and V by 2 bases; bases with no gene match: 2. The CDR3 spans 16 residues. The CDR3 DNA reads TGTGCCAGCTCACCAAGGACAGGGGGAAACACCGGGGAGCTGTTTTTT. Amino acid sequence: CASSPRTGGNTGELFF.

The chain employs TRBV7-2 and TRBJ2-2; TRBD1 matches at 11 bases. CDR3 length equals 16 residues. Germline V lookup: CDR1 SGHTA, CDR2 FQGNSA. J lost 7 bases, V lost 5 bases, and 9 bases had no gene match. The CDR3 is CASSPIGQGAGGELFF. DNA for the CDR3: TGTGCCAGCAGCCCAATAGGACAGGGGGCTGGCGGGGAGCTGTTTTTT.